The present T cell receptor (beta chain) was sequenced within a study of CD8 T cells in ankylosing spondylitis. Findings and limits, study-wide: The authors reported significant enrichment of disease-linked clones in matched ankylosing spondylitis synovial fluid. Roughly 8 highly homologous variants made up a TCR beta motif that seemed to typify ankylosing spondylitis blood.

This clonotype was detected only a few times. Antigen unknown. CDR1 and CDR2 (germline): SGHRS, YFSETQ. Trimming cost V 4 bases and J 2 bases, with 12 bases left between them. This CDR3 has 14 amino acids. Quantitative molecular-barcoded 5'-RACE generated the TCR beta libraries. TCRdb re-derived calls from the 5' RACE reads in MiXCR, one entry per CDR3 protein. Of about 800,000 distinct CDR3 sequences in the sample, 12% were seen once. Sequenced: blood, either unsorted or a sorted T cell fraction (not recorded which). The genes are TRBV5-1 and TRBJ2-5; D remains ambiguous. This receptor was identified in a male donor with ankylosing spondylitis. The CDR3 DNA follows: TGCGCCAGCAGCGTGACGGCCCTTCAAGAGACCCAGTACTTC. Amino acid sequence: CASSVTALQETQYF.